The entry that follows covers one TCR beta chain sequence. The target of this receptor is not known. No much larger clone is present one base from it, and per-base qualities are unavailable. These data come from a study of T cell responses to AZD1222 COVID-19 vaccine (dated by TCRdb to 2020 to 2023). For the wider study: A total of 233 trial participants underwent TCR sequencing, of whom 200 to 220 had received two doses of AZD1222 and about 25 had received two doses of the MenACWY control vaccine. Trial participants were enrolled by age into 18-55, 56-69 and 70-plus year subgroups, with roughly 150, 30 and 60 TCR-sequenced participants respectively.

Cut back by 0 bases and 6 bases, the V and J ends lie 21 bases apart. The CDR3 runs 18 amino acids, cysteine and phenylalanine included. Only the CDR3 part of the read is kept: 54 bases, read in frame from the first base. As encoded in the germline V gene, CDR1 is LGHNA while CDR2 is YSLEER. The paper's findings and limits, for the study overall: Spike-specific TCR breadth and depth rose significantly after two AZD1222 doses compared with day 0 and with MenACWY recipients. The whole spike protein was spanned by vaccine-associated CD4 TCRs, and dominant responses were seen in regions 160-218 and 743-854. Participants were mostly white British and included more females than males, and it was suggested by the authors that clonal diversity may have been underestimated. Nearly half of unique spike-specific TCRs reportedly recognized epitopes outside regions mutated in the B.1.351 and B.1.1.7 variants. The 56-69-year group was small, and its depth increase did not reach significance, likely because of low power. Only a handful of AZD1222 recipients were SARS-CoV-2 seropositive at baseline, limiting conclusions about previously exposed vaccinees. No day 14 peak-response samples were available, so repertoires were characterized only after the peak T cell response.

The CDR3 regions of human TCRbeta chains were analyzed by immunosequencing. The authors processed their data as follows. TCRs in the repertoires were matched against a reference library of SARS-CoV-2-specific TCRs that had been generated with the MIRA antigen-specificity platform. Breadth was defined as the fraction of unique TCRs that were SARS-CoV-2-associated. Depth was defined as the fraction of total T cells that were SARS-CoV-2-associated. Each spike-specific TCR was assigned to its reactive spike region and to a CD4 or CD8 class using the MIRA data. Log10-transformed breadth and depth values were compared by one-way ANOVA with Sidak's multiple comparisons tests. The clones in this table, taken by TCRdb from immuneACCESS, are in-frame only. Not every clone is retained; where verified, under half of the shortfall comes from an unresolved V gene, and the cause of the rest is unknown. V, J and clone size were drawn from that table, and D and trimming were deduced from the DNA. In all, the sample holds 80,000 to 95,000 clones, and about 90% of those were seen once. Of the sample, about 2.8% is held by the ten largest clones.

The meaning of the sample's time point label: baseline before first vaccination. Per the publication, the treatment or condition label means: meningococcal conjugate vaccine given as trial control. Vaccinee samples were obtained from the UK trials COV001 and COV002, which included a single-blind randomized controlled phase 2/3 trial of AZD1222 (ChAdOx1 nCoV-19) in healthy adults. For TCRbeta chain sequencing, PBMC samples from trial participants were taken at day 0 and at day 28 after the second dose. The receptor was derived from an adult in good health. Sample: peripheral blood, taken on day 0 of MenACWY control vaccination. Recombination linked TRBV4-3 to TRBJ1-5; tentative D gene TRBD1, with 6 bases matching. The nucleotide sequence is given as TGCGCCAGCAGCCAAGAAGTGACAGGCCCACCTGAGGGTCAGCCCCAGCATTTT. It specifies CASSQEVTGPPEGQPQHF.